This TCR beta chain is drawn from a study of a mutant IDH1 vaccine in newly diagnosed glioma. Study as a whole: Patients received vaccination from 4-6 weeks after radiotherapy alone, or with temozolomide cycles. Week 35 held visit V12, while week 47 held visit V13. The treated population exhibited a male proportion of roughly 62%, a female proportion of 37.5%, and a mean age of approximately 42 years.

Measured with immunoSEQ multiplex PCR; TCRdb has only the in-frame clones, and not every one. The data contain roughly 86,000 clones, 81% of them singletons. Study outcomes and limitations: Alterations occurring in top peripheral T cell clonotypes seemed unrelated to pseudoprogression.

J gave up 4 bases and V 5 bases, and 8 bases lay outside the gene matches. The CDR3 extends over 14 amino acids. The V gene's germline CDR1 is LNHDA and CDR2 SQIVND (reference sequence). Described time point: week 47, end of study. Every vaccination contained 300 ug of the mutant IDH1 20-mer peptide and was paired with topical imiquimod. As concerns this clone: Its antigen is unidentified.

The TCR was taken from a man between 35 and 55 years old with glioma. This rearrangement joins TRBV19 to TRBJ2-7; 7 nucleotides align to TRBD2. The sequencing used PBMCs, collected from a glioma patient whose treatment included an IDH1 peptide vaccine. CDR3 nucleotides: TGTGCCAGTAGTGTCCTAGCGGAACCTTACGAGCAGTACTTC. Its translation: CASSVLAEPYEQYF. Variable domain in full (rest from reference TRBV19 and TRBJ2-7): DGGITQSPKYLFRKEGQNVTLSCEQNLNHDAMYWYRQDPGQGLRLIYYSQIVNDFQKGDIAEGYSVSREKKESFPLTVTSAQKNPTAFYLCASSVLAEPYEQYFGPGTRLTVT.